A selection of T cell receptor beta chains follows, all from one sample in a study of technical replicates of blood from several donors. Sequencing used immunoSEQ multiplex PCR; TCRdb keeps in-frame clones, though not all of them. Of about 81,000 clones listed, roughly 96% were seen once; the top ten hold around 0.18%. Sequencing was performed on T cells isolated from PBMCs. The receptors were gathered from a human donor in good health. Both conserved end residues are trimmed from each CDR3. The order of the fields is V gene, J gene, CDR3 protein.

>TRBV28|TRBJ1-1
ASNIARGTEAF
>TRBV9|TRBJ1-2
ASSVLRDSGTHGYT
>TRBV6-4|TRBJ2-1
ASSLSGGAGNEQF
>TRBV4-2|TRBJ1-1
ASSPKGGNTEAF
>TRBV18|TRBJ1-2
ASRGGTDQGGYT
>TRBV7-9|TRBJ1-1
ASSLPTGQGLIEAF
>TRBV5-6|TRBJ2-7
ASSLGLAGREQY
>TRBV5-1|TRBJ2-1
ASSLGLAGSEQF
>TRBV11-2|TRBJ1-1
ASSRSTAEAF
>TRBV28|TRBJ2-1
ASSLAGRRNEQF
>TRBV5-1|TRBJ2-7
ASSLANRGRSYEQY
>TRBV19|TRBJ2-1
ASRRWEGLSNEQF
>TRBV7-9|TRBJ2-3
ASSVLGRGGPGTDTQY
>TRBV4-1|TRBJ2-7
ASSQGLAGAYEQY
>TRBV6-5|TRBJ2-3
ASSHRDTDTQY
>TRBV5-7|TRBJ1-3
ASSLSGCLSGNTIY
>TRBV5-1|TRBJ2-5
ASSSHLSGEGVETQY
>TRBV10-2|TRBJ1-2
ASSDGGRGYT
>TRBV30|TRBJ1-5
AWSPTRLRENQPQH
>TRBV6-5|TRBJ2-1
ASSYSRLAGGLLF
>TRBV5-1|TRBJ1-1
ASSLADSMNTEAF
>TRBV11-3|TRBJ1-3
ASSPQGFGNTIY
>TRBV6-5|TRBJ1-5
ASSSPDRGQQPQH
>TRBV4-1|TRBJ2-2
ASSQDSRGLAGNTGELF
>TRBV11-2|TRBJ1-1
ASSLVEGGGTEAF
>TRBV7-9|TRBJ2-1
ASSRTRDPHLF
>TRBV27|TRBJ2-7
ASSAPTSGGIYEQY
>TRBV4-1|TRBJ2-7
ASSQDSGSYEQY
>TRBV10-3|TRBJ2-7
AISDSSGSSYEQY
>TRBV6-5|TRBJ2-2
ASSESNTGELF
>TRBV14|TRBJ2-3
ASSGQVPTQY
>TRBV5-6|TRBJ1-4
ASSSFRGEKLF
>TRBV7-8|TRBJ1-6
ASSSTGKFSPLH
>TRBV4-1|TRBJ2-1
ASSLHSPLAIEQF
>TRBV5-1|TRBJ2-5
ASSLAGGEETQY
>TRBV12-5|TRBJ2-3
ASGLVPLAGRQY
>TRBV29-1|TRBJ1-1
SVIQTNTEAF
>TRBV9|TRBJ2-5
ASSDSTVQETQY
>TRBV2|TRBJ2-2
ASSAAGELF
>TRBV19|TRBJ1-2
ASSISPSEGRNGYT
>TRBV7-8|TRBJ2-3
ASSAFYRGNLTDTQY
>TRBV6-5|TRBJ2-7
ASSYSIRDFNYEQY
>TRBV12-5|TRBJ1-1
ASGLVVGETEAF
>TRBV30|TRBJ2-1
AWSTTGNAQF
>TRBV6-6|TRBJ2-7
ASSYSLTSYEQY
>TRBV6-1|TRBJ2-1
ASTLVDYNEQF
>TRBV19|TRBJ2-7
ASSSRTGGIYEQY
>TRBV28|TRBJ1-1
ASSLLSMNTEAF
>TRBV27|TRBJ2-3
ASSWEGSTDTQY
>TRBV28|TRBJ2-1
ASSLGTYNEQF
>TRBV9|TRBJ2-5
ASSVPPGGFEETQY
>TRBV12-5|TRBJ2-2
ASGLVPSGVQSTGELF
>TRBV6-4|TRBJ2-3
ASSETGSTDTQY
>TRBV11-2|TRBJ2-3
ASTPARRTDTQY
>TRBV27|TRBJ2-1
ASSLWGGSYNEQF
>TRBV12-5|TRBJ2-7
ASGLTPGVSYEQY
>TRBV4-2|TRBJ2-7
ASSQVRGTSSHEQY
>TRBV10-3|TRBJ2-7
AISESQGLAGVSNEQY
>TRBV2|TRBJ2-1
ASIRVFFENEQF